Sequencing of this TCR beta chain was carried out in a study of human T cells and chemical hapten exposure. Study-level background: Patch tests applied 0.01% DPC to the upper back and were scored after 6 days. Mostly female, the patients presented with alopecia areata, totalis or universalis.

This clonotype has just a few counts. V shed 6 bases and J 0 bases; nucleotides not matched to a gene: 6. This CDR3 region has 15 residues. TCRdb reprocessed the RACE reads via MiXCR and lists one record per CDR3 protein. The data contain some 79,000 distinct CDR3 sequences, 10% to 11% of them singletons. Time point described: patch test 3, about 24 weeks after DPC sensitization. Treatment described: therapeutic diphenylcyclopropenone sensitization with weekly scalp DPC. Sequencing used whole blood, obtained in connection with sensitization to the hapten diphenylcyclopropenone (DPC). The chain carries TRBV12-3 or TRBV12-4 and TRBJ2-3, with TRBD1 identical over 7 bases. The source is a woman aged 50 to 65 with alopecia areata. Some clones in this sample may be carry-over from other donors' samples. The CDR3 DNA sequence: TGTGCCAGCAGCCTAGAGGGGGCTAGCACAGATACGCAGTATTTT. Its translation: CASSLEGASTDTQYF.